The 7 T cell receptor beta chains below all came from one sample that was sequenced in a study of T cells in Graves' hyperthyroidism and ophthalmopathy. Amplified TCR beta CDR3 regions derived from RNA transcripts. The HTBI primer set served for first-round RT-PCR of the TCR CDR3. Via MiXCR, TCRdb re-called the multiplex PCR reads, giving one row per CDR3 protein. The repertoire holds roughly 500,000 distinct CDR3 sequences, with around 43% as singletons. Sequencing was done on a sample of peripheral blood or thyroid tissue (not recorded which). The receptors originated from an adult woman with Graves' disease, either hyperthyroidism or ophthalmopathy (not recorded which).

This clonotype was counted only a few times. The CDR3 nucleotides read TGTGCCAGCAGCTCAAGCGGGAGTCGAGACGGGGAGCTGTTTTTT. It is translated as CASSSSGSRDGELFF. The rearrangement joins TRBV7-8 to TRBJ2-2, with 8 bases fitting TRBD2. CDR1 and CDR2 (germline): SGHVS, FQNEAQ. The trim removed 4 bases at V and 7 bases at J, leaving 8 bases unmatched. CDR3 length: 15 residues.

The CDR3 nucleotides are TGTGCCACCAGCAGAGATCAGGCGGAAAATCAGCCCCAGCATTTT. Protein product: CATSRDQAENQPQHF. The chain recombines TRBV15 with TRBJ1-5; D unresolved. The CDR3 contains 15 residues. The V end lost 0 bases, the J end lost 4 bases, and 10 bases lay between the germline ends. Germline V gene data show CDR1 as LNHNV and CDR2 as YYDKDF (reference sequence).

Many counts were recorded for this clonotype. The rearrangement joins TRBV6-6 to TRBJ2-7; D ambiguous. Looked up from germline, CDR1 is MNHNY and CDR2 is SVGAGI (reference sequence). The length of the CDR3 is 11 residues. Trimming took off 5 bases at V and 6 bases at J, with 8 bases between the two ends. CDR3 sequence (DNA): TGTGCCAGCAGTCCCGTGAGCGAGCAGTACTTC. It is translated as CASSPVSEQYF.

This clonotype was counted at least ten times. V usage is TRBV2 and J usage is TRBJ2-2; D remains unclear. CDR1 is SNHLY and CDR2 is FYNNEI in the germline V gene. The CDR3 runs 12 residues. V was pared by 4 bases and J by 7 bases, with 7 bases between. CDR3 bases: TGTGCCAGCAGTGTGGAGCACGGGGAGCTGTTTTTT. This sequence encodes CASSVEHGELFF.

This clonotype was recorded a few times. The J gene is TRBJ2-7, the V gene TRBV6-2 or TRBV6-3; D uncertain. V was shortened by 2 bases and J by 7 bases, with 12 bases between the two germline ends. This CDR3 contains 13 residues. Germline V lookup: CDR1 MNHEY, CDR2 SVGEGT. The DNA for the CDR3 is TGTGCCAGCAGTTACCTACTGTCCCGGGAGCAGTACTTC. Protein sequence: CASSYLLSREQYF.

This clonotype has a count of ten or more. This chain uses TRBV11-2 with TRBJ1-1, with D uncertain. The CDR3 runs to 14 residues. Germline CDR1 SGHAT, CDR2 FQNNGV. V dropped 2 bases and J dropped 3 bases, with 10 bases sitting between them. Written as DNA, the CDR3 is TGTGCCAGCAGCTTACTAGGACTAGACACTGAAGCTTTCTTT. Its protein is CASSLLGLDTEAFF.

For this clonotype: Sequence at one end of the junction differs from germline and may be a read error. This chain links TRBV28 with TRBJ2-6, with D possibly matching TRBD2 (7 bases). CDR1 and CDR2 (germline): MDHEN, SYDVKM. This CDR3 has 13 residues. The CDR3 nucleotides read TGTGCCAGCAGTACCCGGGGGGCCAATGTCCTGACTTTC. This encodes CASSTRGANVLTF.